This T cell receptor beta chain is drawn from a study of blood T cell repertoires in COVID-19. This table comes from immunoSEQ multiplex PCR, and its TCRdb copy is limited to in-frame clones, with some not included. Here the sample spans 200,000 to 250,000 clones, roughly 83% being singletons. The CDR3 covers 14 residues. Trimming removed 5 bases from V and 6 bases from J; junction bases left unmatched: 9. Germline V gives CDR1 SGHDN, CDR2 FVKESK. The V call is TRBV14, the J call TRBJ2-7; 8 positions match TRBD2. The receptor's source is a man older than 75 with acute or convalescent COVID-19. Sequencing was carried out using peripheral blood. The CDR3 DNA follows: TGTGCCAGCAGCTTCACCAGGACTAGCAGCGAGCAGTACTTC. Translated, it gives CASSFTRTSSEQYF.